This entry is about one TCR beta chain. Antigen specificity is unknown. These data originate in a study of a mutant IDH1 vaccine in newly diagnosed glioma. Assay used: immunoSEQ multiplex PCR; TCRdb lists only in-frame clones, some missing. The data hold tens of thousands of clones, with around 87% observed a single time. Described time point: week 23, last vaccination. Vaccination comprised doses that each held 300 ug of mutant IDH1 20-mer peptide, plus topical imiquimod. This receptor was taken from a man aged 35 to 55 with glioma. The sequencing used PBMCs, collected from a glioma patient whose treatment included an IDH1 peptide vaccine.

The CDR3, as DNA: TGCAGTGCTAGAGACACCCTGGGGTACTTC. The encoded protein is CSARDTLGYF. This chain joins TRBV20-1 and TRBJ2-7; D is ambiguous. Germline V gene data show CDR1 as DFQATT and CDR2 as SNEGSKA (reference sequence). Trimming stripped 0 bases from V and 12 bases from J, with 9 bases between. The CDR3 runs to 10 residues.